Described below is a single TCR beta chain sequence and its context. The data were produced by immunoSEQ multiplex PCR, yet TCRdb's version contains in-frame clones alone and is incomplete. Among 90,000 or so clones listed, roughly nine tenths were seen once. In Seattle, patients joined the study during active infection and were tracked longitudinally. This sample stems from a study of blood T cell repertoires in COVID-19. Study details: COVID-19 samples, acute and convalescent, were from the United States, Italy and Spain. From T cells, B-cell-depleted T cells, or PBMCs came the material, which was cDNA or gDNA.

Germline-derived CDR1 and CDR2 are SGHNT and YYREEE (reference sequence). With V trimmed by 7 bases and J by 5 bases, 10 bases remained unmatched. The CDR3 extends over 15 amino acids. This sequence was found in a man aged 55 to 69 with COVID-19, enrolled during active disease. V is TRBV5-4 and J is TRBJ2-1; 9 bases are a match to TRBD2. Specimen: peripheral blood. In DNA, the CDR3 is TGTGCCAGCGCCTCTGAGGCGGGAGGGCACAATGAGCAGTTCTTC. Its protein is CASASEAGGHNEQFF.